Detailed here is one TCR beta chain. No antigen is known for it. As for treatment: 15 to 20 received Ad26.COV2.S at low or high dose, single or two shots; five or six received placebo; per-sample allocation not given. Specimens were obtained on day 63 following the first vaccine or placebo injection. The sample belongs to a study of Ad26.COV2.S vaccination and SARS-CoV-2 variants. Whole-study findings and limits: Individuals receiving vaccine had higher spike-specific TCR breadth than placebo recipients did. Total T cell responses, in the TCR breadth and depth analyses, may have been underestimated.

The V end lost 5 bases, the J end lost 4 bases, and 8 bases lay between the germline ends. Germline CDR1 reads SQVTM; CDR2 reads ANQGSEA. The CDR3 is 11 amino acids. The repertoire was sequenced with immunoSEQ multiplex PCR; TCRdb's copy has only in-frame clones and lacks some. The sample lists roughly 700,000 clones, approximately 88% occurring once. This receptor was identified in a person between 18 and 65 years old who received the Ad26.COV2.S COVID-19 vaccine or a placebo. The specimen comprised peripheral blood, sampled in a trial of Ad26.COV2.S vaccine versus placebo. The rearrangement joins TRBV29-1 to TRBJ1-1, with D possibly TRBD1 on 5 matching bases. The DNA of the CDR3 is TGCAGCGTTCACCAGGGCACTGAAGCTTTCTTT. This encodes CSVHQGTEAFF.